This T cell receptor beta chain was captured in a study of Ad26.COV2.S vaccination and SARS-CoV-2 variants. Between the trimmed V and J ends, which lost 5 bases and 1 base, there was a span of 9 bases. CDR3 size: 14 residues. Germline V gene data show CDR1 as SGHNT and CDR2 as YYREEE (reference sequence). Only in-frame clones appear in the TCRdb table, and some are missing; sequencing was by immunoSEQ multiplex PCR. The sample lists some 180,000 clones, about 83% occurring once. Findings and limits, study-wide: Whether participants received vaccine or placebo, their non-spike TCR breadth was similar. Assessments of TCR breadth and depth may have underestimated the total T cell responses. Vaccinees showed greater spike-specific TCR breadth than placebo recipients. The authors reported substantial breadth in spike-specific CD8+ and CD4+ T cell responses after vaccination.

As for this clone: Its matching antigen is unknown.

The specimen was peripheral blood, collected after recovery from COVID-19. V and J are TRBV5-4 and TRBJ2-2; D is possibly TRBD1 (5 bases). The sequence derives from a human donor who had recovered from COVID-19. The CDR3 region is CASRDDRNTGELFF. The CDR3, as DNA: TGTGCCAGCAGGGATGACAGGAACACCGGGGAGCTGTTTTTT.